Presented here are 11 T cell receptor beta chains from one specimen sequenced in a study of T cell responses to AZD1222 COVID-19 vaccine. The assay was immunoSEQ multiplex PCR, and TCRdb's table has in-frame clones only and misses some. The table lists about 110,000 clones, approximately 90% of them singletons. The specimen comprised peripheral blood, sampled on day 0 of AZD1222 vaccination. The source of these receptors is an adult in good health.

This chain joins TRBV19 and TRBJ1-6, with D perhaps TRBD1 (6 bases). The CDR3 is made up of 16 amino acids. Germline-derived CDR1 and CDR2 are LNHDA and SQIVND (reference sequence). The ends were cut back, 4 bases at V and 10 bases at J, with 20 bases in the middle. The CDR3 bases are TGTGCCAGTAGTACGACCCGGGACACCAGGTACTCACCCCTCCACTTT. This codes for CASSTTRDTRYSPLHF. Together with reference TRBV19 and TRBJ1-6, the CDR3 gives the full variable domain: DGGITQSPKYLFRKEGQNVTLSCEQNLNHDAMYWYRQDPGQGLRLIYYSQIVNDFQKGDIAEGYSVSREKKESFPLTVTSAQKNPTAFYLCASSTTRDTRYSPLHFGNGTRLTVT.

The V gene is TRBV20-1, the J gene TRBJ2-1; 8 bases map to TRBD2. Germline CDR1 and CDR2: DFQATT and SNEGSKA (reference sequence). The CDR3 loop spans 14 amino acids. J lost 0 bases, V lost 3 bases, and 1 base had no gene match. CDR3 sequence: CSASSGVSYNEQFF. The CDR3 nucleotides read TGCAGTGCTAGTAGCGGGGTCTCCTACAATGAGCAGTTCTTC.

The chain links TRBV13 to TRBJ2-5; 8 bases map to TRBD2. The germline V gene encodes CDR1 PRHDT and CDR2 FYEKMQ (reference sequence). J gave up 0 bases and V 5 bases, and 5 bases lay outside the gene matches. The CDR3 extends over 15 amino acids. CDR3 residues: CASSPKREYQETQYF. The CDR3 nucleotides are TGTGCCAGCAGCCCAAAGCGGGAGTACCAAGAGACCCAGTACTTC.

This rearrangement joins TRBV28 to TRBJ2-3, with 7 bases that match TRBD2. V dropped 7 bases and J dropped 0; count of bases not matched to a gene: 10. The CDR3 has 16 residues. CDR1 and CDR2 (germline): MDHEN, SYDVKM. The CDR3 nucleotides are TGTGCCAGCATCACAGGAGCTAGCGGTAGCACAGATACGCAGTATTTT. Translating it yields CASITGASGSTDTQYF. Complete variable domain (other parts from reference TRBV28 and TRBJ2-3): DVKVTQSSRYLVKRTGEKVFLECVQDMDHENMFWYRQDPGLGLRLIYFSYDVKMKEKGDIPEGYSVSREKKERFSLILESASTNQTSMYLCASITGASGSTDTQYFGPGTRLTVL.

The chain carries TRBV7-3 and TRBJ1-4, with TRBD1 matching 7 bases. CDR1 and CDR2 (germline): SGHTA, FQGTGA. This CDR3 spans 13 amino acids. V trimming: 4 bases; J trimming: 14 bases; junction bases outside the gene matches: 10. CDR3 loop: CASSSGTASFLFF. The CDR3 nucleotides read TGTGCCAGCAGCTCCGGGACAGCCTCATTCCTGTTTTTT.

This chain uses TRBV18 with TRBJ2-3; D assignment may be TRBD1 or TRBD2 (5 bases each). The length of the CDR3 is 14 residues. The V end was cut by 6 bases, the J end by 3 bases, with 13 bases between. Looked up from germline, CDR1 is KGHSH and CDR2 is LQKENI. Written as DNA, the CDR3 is TGTGCCAGCTCTCCGCCCTGGGGGACAGATACGCAGTATTTT. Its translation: CASSPPWGTDTQYF.

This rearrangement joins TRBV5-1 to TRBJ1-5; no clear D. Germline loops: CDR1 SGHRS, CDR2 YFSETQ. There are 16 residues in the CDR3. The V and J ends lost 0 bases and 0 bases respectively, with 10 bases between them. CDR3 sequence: CASSLGDGNSNQPQHF. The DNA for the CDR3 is TGCGCCAGCAGCTTGGGAGACGGAAATAGCAATCAGCCCCAGCATTTT.

CDR3 protein: CASSAFGPQLGNTYNSPLHF. For the CDR3, the DNA is TGTGCCAGCTCGGCCTTTGGGCCACAATTGGGCAATACCTATAATTCACCCCTCCACTTT. The genes are TRBV18 and TRBJ1-6, with D unresolved. The germline CDR1 and CDR2 sequences are KGHSH and LQKENI. Trimming took off 6 bases at V and 2 bases at J, with 26 bases between the two ends. There are 20 residues in the CDR3.

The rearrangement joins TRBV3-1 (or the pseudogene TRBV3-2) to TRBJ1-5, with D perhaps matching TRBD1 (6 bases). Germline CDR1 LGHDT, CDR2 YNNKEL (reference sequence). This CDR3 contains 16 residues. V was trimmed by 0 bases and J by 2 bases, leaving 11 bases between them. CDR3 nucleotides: TGTGCCAGCAGCCAAGAAAGTCCAGGGGGCAATCAGCCCCAGCATTTT. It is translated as CASSQESPGGNQPQHF.

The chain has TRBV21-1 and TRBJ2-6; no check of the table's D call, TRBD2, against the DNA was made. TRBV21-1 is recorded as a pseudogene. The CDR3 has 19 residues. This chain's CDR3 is CASSKGHGEESPGANVLTF. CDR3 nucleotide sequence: TGTGCCAGCAGCAAAGGCCACGGGGAGGAGAGTCCTGGGGCCAACGTCCTGACTTTC.

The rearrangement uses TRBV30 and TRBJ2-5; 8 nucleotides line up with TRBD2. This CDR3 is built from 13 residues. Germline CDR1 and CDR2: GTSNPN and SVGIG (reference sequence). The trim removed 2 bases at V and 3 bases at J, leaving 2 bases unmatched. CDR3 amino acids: CAWSRGLEETQYF. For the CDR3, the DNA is TGTGCCTGGAGTAGGGGACTAGAAGAGACCCAGTACTTC.